The 12 T cell receptor beta chains reported below all come from one sample, sequenced in a study of blood T cell repertoires in COVID-19 (TCRdb year 2020). Receptor amplification or capture employed the immunoSEQ multiplex PCR assay. This immuneACCESS table, as held by TCRdb, lists in-frame sequences with V and J called but not all clones. Of the missing ones, under half trace to an unresolved V gene in checked studies; the others have no known cause. The sample data list about 80,000 clones, and almost 90% of these were observed just once. The ten largest clones represent around 5% of the sample. Sequenced sample: peripheral blood. These receptors were obtained from a woman of 80 years or more with acute or convalescent COVID-19.

The chain joins TRBV25-1 to TRBJ2-5; a possible D gene is TRBD2 (5 bases). This CDR3 is built from 14 residues. The V end lost 10 bases, the J end lost 1 base, and 16 bases lay between the germline ends. CDR1 and CDR2 from the germline V gene are MGHDK and SYGVNS. CDR3: CATTRAALQETQYF. In DNA form, the CDR3 reads TGTGCCACCACGCGGGCAGCTCTCCAAGAGACCCAGTACTTC.

V is TRBV9 and J is TRBJ2-2, with D unresolved. V lost 10 bases and J lost 0, with 10 bases in between. Germline V CDR1 and CDR2: SGDLS, YYNGEE. This CDR3 is built from 13 residues. The CDR3 is CASGRANTGELFF. DNA of the CDR3: TGTGCCTCGGGTAGAGCGAACACCGGGGAGCTGTTTTTT.

CDR3: CASSLGGRGYNEQFF. CDR3 DNA sequence: TGTGCCAGCAGCTTAGGCGGGAGGGGATACAATGAGCAGTTCTTC. The rearrangement joins TRBV7-3 to TRBJ2-1; 9 bases are a match to TRBD2. The CDR3 is made up of 15 amino acids. Germline CDR1 and CDR2: SGHTA and FQGTGA. Losses at the gene ends were 2 bases for V and 4 bases for J; bases not matched to a gene: 3.

The chain combines TRBV29-1 with TRBJ1-3; D is unresolved. Germline V gene sequence: CDR1 SQVTM, CDR2 ANQGSEA. V was shortened by 3 bases and J by 0 bases, with 9 bases between the two germline ends. This CDR3 is built from 14 residues. Written as DNA, the CDR3 is TGCAGCGTTGAGGACGGGAGCTCTGGAAACACCATATATTTT. Translated, it gives CSVEDGSSGNTIYF.

J is TRBJ2-3 and V is TRBV2; 8 nucleotides match TRBD1. V shed 4 bases and J 5 bases; nucleotides not matched to a gene: 8. The germline V gene encodes CDR1 SNHLY and CDR2 FYNNEI. The CDR3 length is 15 residues. In DNA, the CDR3 is TGTGCCAGCAGTGCCCGACAGGGGTATAGAGATACGCAGTATTTT. It is translated as CASSARQGYRDTQYF.

This clone was counted between two and nine times. The chain employs TRBV5-4 and TRBJ2-1, with a possible D match to TRBD2 (7 bases). The germline V gene encodes CDR1 SGHNT and CDR2 YYREEE (reference sequence). V was pared by 7 bases and J by 0 bases, with 17 bases between. The CDR3 runs 16 residues. Here the CDR3 DNA reads TGTGCCAGCGCCCGGGAGAGGGGGGGCTCCTACAATGAGCAGTTCTTC. Translating it yields CASARERGGSYNEQFF.

This chain links TRBV7-3 with TRBJ2-5; D perhaps matches TRBD1 (6 bases). Trimming took off 5 bases at V and 2 bases at J, with 15 bases between the two ends. Germline loops: CDR1 SGHTA, CDR2 FQGTGA. This CDR3 contains 15 residues. CDR3 protein: CASSPTPGTQETQYF. The CDR3 bases are TGTGCCAGCAGCCCTACGCCCGGGACACAAGAGACCCAGTACTTC.

The sample holds one count of this clone. The chain's CDR3 is CASSPEQGSKPNYGYTF. The DNA of the CDR3 is TGTGCCAGCAGCCCGGAGCAGGGTTCCAAGCCTAACTATGGCTACACCTTC. This rearrangement joins TRBV5-8 to TRBJ1-2; D is perhaps TRBD1 (5 bases). This CDR3 is built from 17 residues. The germline gives CDR1 SGHTS, CDR2 YDEGEE. V lost 4 bases and J lost 0, with 19 bases in between.

The rearrangement joins TRBV3-1 (or the pseudogene TRBV3-2) to TRBJ2-3, with D possibly TRBD1 on 5 matching bases. Trimming removed 6 bases from V and 1 base from J, with 11 bases in between. The germline V gene has CDR1 LGHDT and CDR2 YNNKEL (reference sequence). The CDR3 is 14 residues long. In nucleotides, the CDR3 is TGTGCCAGCAGAAGTGGGGCCCGCACAGATACGCAGTATTTT. It codes for CASRSGARTDTQYF.

The chain employs TRBV30 and TRBJ2-5; weak D call: TRBD2 (6 bases). The V end was cut by 5 bases, the J end by 3 bases, with 13 bases between. The germline gives CDR1 GTSNPN, CDR2 SVGIG (reference sequence). CDR3 length equals 13 residues. The DNA of the CDR3 is TGTGCCTGGGGGGAGGTACAAGAAGAGACCCAGTACTTC. Protein sequence: CAWGEVQEETQYF. Full variable domain (outside the CDR3, taken from reference TRBV30 and TRBJ2-5): SQTIHQWPATLVQPVGSPLSLECTVEGTSNPNLYWYRQAAGRGLQLLFYSVGIGQISSEVPQNLSASRPQDRQFILSSKKLLLSDSGFYLCAWGEVQEETQYFGPGTRLLVL.

The chain is built from TRBV30 and TRBJ2-2, with 7 bases that match TRBD1. The CDR3 is 14 amino acids. V lost 6 bases, J lost 4 bases, and 8 bases stayed unmatched. Germline CDR1 reads GTSNPN; CDR2 reads SVGIG (reference sequence). The CDR3 DNA follows: TGTGCCTGCAGGACGGGACAGCTCACCGGGGAGCTGTTTTTT. Translated, it gives CACRTGQLTGELFF.

The rearrangement uses TRBV5-4 and TRBJ1-6, with TRBD1 matching 7 bases. Germline-derived CDR1 and CDR2 are SGHNT and YYREEE (reference sequence). CDR3 length: 14 amino acids. With V trimmed by 3 bases and J by 5 bases, 2 bases remained unmatched. The CDR3 sequence is CASSWGQNNSPLHF. The CDR3 DNA reads TGTGCCAGCAGCTGGGGACAGAATAATTCACCCCTCCACTTT.